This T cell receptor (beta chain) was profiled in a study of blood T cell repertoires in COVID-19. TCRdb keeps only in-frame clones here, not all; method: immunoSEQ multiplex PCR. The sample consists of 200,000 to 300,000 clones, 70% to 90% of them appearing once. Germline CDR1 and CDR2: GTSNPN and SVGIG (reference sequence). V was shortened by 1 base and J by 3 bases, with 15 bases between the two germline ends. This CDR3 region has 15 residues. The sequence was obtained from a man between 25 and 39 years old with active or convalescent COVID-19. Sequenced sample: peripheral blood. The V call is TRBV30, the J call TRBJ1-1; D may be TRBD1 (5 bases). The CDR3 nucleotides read TGTGCCTGGAGTGCAACAGGTTTCGGTTACACTGAAGCTTTCTTT. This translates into CAWSATGFGYTEAFF.